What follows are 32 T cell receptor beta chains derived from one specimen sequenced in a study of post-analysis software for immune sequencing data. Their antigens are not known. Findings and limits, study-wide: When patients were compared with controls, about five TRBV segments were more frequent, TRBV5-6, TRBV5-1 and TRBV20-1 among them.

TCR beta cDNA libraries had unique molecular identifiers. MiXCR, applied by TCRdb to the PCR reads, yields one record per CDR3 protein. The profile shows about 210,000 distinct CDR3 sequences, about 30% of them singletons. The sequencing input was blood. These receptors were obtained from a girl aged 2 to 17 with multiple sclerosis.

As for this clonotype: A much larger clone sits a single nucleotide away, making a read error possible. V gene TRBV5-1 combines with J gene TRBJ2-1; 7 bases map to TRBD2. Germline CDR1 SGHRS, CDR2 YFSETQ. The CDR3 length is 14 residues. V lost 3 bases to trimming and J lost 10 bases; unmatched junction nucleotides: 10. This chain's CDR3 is CASSSSLAASEQFF. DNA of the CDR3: TGCGCCAGCAGCTCGAGTCTAGCGGCCTCGGAGCAGTTCTTC.

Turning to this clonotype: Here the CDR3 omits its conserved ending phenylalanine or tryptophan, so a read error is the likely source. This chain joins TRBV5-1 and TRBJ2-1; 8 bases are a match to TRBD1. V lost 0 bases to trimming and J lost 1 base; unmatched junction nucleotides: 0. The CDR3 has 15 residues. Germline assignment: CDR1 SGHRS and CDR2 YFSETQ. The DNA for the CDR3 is TGCGCCAGCAGCTTGGGACAGGGGTCCTACAATGAGCAGTTCGTC. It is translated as CASSLGQGSYNEQFV.

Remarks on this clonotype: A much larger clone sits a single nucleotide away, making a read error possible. The CDR3 sequence is CSAIGQGRDEQCF. The CDR3 bases are TGCAGTGCTATAGGACAGGGGAGGGATGAGCAGTGCTTC. V is TRBV20-1 and J is TRBJ2-1; 9 bases fit TRBD1. Germline-derived CDR1 and CDR2 are DFQATT and SNEGSKA (reference sequence). CDR3 length: 13 residues.

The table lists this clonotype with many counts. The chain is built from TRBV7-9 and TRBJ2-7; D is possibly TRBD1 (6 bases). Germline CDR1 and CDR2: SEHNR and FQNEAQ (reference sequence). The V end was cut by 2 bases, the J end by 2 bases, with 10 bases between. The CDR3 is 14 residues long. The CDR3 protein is CASSLRTEAYEQYF. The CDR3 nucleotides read TGTGCCAGCAGCTTACGGACAGAAGCCTACGAGCAGTACTTC.

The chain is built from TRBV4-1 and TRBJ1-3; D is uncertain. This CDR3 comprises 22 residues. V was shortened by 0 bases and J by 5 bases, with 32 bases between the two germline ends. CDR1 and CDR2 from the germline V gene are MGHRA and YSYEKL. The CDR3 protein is CASSQDSVRDSLLESHRNTIYF. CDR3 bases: TGCGCCAGCAGCCAAGATTCCGTTCGGGATTCTCTACTTGAAAGCCATCGAAACACCATATATTTT.

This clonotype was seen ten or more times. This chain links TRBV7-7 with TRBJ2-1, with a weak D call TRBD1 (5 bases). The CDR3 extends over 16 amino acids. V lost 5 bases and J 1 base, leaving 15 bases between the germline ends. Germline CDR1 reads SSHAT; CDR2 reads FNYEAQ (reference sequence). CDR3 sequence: CASSPAAGLSYNEQFF. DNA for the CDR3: TGTGCCAGCAGCCCTGCGGCAGGGTTGTCCTACAATGAGCAGTTCTTC.

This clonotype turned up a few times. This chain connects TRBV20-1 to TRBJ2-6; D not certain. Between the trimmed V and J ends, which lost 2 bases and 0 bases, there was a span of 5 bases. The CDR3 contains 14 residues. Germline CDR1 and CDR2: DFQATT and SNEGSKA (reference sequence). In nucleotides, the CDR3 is TGCAGTGCTAGACCGCGCTCTGGGGCCAACGTCCTGACTTTC. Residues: CSARPRSGANVLTF.

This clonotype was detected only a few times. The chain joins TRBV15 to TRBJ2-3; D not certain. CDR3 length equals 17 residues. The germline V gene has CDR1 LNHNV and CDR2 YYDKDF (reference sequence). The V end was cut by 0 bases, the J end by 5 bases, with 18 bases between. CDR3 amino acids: CATSRDTKRTELDTQYF. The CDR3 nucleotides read TGTGCCACCAGCAGAGATACAAAGAGGACGGAGCTAGATACGCAGTATTTT.

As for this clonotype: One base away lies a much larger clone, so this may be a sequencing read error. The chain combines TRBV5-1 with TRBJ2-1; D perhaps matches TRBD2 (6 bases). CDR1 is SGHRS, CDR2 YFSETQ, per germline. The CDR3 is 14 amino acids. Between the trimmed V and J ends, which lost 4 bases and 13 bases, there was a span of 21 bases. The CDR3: CASSPPGAKETQFF. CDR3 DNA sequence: TGCGCCAGCAGCCCTCCGGGAGCAAAAGAGACCCAGTTCTTC.

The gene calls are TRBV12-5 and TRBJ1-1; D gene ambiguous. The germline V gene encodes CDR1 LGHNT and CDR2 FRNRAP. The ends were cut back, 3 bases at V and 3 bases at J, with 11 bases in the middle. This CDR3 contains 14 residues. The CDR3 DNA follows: TGTGCTAGTGGTTTCCTGGGCTTCGACACTGAAGCTTTCTTT. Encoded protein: CASGFLGFDTEAFF.

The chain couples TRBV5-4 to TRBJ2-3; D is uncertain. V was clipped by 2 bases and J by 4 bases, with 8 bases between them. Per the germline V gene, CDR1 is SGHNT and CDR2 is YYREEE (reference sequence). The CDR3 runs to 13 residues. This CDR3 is CASSLALPDTQYF. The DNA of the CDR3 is TGTGCCAGCAGCTTAGCGCTACCAGATACGCAGTATTTT.

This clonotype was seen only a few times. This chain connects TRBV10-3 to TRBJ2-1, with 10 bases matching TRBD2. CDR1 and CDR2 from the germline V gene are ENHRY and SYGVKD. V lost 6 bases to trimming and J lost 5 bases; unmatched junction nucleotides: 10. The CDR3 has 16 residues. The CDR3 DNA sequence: TGTGCCATCAGCTCTCGGGACGGGACTAGCGACAATGAGCAGTTCTTC. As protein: CAISSRDGTSDNEQFF.

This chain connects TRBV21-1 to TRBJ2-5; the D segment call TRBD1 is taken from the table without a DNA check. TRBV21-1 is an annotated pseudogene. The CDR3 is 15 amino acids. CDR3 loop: CASNHRDHPGMAQYF. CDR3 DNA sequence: TGTGCCAGCAACCACCGGGACCACCCTGGTATGGCCCAGTACTTC.

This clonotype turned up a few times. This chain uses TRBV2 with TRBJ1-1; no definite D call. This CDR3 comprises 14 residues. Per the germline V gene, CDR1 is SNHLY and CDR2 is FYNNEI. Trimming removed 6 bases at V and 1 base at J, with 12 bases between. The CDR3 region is CASSPVGENTEAFF. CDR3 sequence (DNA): TGTGCCAGCAGCCCCGTCGGGGAGAACACTGAAGCTTTCTTT. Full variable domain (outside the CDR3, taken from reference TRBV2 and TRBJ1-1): EPEVTQTPSHQVTQMGQEVILRCVPISNHLYFYWYRQILGQKVEFLVSFYNNEISEKSEIFDDQFSVERPDGSNFTLKIRSTKLEDSAMYFCASSPVGENTEAFFGQGTRLTVV.

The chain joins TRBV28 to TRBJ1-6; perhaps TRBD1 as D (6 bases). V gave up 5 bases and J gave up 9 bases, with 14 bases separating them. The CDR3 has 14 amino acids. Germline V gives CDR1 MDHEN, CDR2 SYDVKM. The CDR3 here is CASSPTGFTSPLHF. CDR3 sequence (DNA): TGTGCCAGCAGTCCTACAGGGTTCACTTCACCCCTCCACTTT.

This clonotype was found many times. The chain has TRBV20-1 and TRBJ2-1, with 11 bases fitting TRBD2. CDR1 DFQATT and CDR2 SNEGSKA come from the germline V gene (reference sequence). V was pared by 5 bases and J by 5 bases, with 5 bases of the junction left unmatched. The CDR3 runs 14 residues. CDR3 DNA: TGCAGTGCTGGAATAGCGGGAGGGGACAATGAGCAGTTCTTC. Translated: CSAGIAGGDNEQFF.

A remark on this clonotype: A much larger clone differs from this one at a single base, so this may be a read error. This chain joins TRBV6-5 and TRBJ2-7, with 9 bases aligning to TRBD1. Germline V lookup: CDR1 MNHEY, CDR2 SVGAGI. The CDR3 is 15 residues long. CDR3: CASSYTGTGLYERYF. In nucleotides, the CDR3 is TGTGCCAGCAGTTACACTGGGACAGGGCTCTACGAGCGGTACTTC.

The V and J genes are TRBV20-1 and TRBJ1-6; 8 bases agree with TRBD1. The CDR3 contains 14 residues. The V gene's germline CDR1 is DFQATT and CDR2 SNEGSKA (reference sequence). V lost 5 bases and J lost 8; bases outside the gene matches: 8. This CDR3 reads CSAARGPSDSPLHF. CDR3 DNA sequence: TGCAGTGCTGCCAGGGGGCCCTCTGATTCACCCCTCCACTTT.

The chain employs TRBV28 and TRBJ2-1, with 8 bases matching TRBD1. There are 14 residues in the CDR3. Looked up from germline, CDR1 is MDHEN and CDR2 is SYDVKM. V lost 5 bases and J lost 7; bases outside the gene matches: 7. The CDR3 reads CASSLMDRENEQFF. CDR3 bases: TGTGCCAGCAGTCTAATGGACAGGGAGAATGAGCAGTTCTTC.

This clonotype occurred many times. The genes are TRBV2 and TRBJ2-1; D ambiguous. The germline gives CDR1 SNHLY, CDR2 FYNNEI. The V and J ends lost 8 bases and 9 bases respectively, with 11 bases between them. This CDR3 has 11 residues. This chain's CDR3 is CASLGSAEQFF. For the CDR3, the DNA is TGTGCCAGCCTCGGCAGCGCTGAGCAGTTCTTC.

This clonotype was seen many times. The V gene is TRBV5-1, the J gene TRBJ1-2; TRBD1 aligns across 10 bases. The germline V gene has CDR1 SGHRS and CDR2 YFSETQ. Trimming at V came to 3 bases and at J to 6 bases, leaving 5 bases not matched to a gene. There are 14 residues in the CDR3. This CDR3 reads CASSYPGQGHGYTF. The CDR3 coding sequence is TGCGCCAGCAGCTACCCGGGACAGGGGCATGGCTACACCTTC.

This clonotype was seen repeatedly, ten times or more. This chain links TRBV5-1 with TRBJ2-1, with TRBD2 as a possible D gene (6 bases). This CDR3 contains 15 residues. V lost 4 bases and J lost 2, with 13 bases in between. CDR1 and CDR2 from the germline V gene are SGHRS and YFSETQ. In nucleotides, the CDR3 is TGCGCCAGCAGCGGAACGACTAGAACCTACAATGAGCAGTTCTTC. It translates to CASSGTTRTYNEQFF.

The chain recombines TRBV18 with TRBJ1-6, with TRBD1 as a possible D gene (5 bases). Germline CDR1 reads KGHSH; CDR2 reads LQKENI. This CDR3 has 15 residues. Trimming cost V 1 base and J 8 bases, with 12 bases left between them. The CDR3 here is CASSPQRGRDSPLHF. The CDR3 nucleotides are TGTGCCAGCTCACCACAGAGGGGCAGGGATTCACCCCTCCACTTT.

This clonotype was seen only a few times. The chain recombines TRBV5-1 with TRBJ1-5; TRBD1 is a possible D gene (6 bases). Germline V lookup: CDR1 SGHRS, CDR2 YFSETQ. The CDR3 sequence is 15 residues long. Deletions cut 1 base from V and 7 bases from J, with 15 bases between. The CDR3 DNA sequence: TGCGCCAGCAGCTTGAACACAGGGTCGGGACAGCCCCAGCATTTT. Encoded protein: CASSLNTGSGQPQHF.

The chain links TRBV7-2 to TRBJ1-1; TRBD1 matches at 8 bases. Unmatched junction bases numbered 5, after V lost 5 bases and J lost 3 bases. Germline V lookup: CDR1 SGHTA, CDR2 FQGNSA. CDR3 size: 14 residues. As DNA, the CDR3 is TGTGCCAGCAGCGTCAGGGGGCGGGACACTGAAGCTTTCTTT. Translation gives CASSVRGRDTEAFF.

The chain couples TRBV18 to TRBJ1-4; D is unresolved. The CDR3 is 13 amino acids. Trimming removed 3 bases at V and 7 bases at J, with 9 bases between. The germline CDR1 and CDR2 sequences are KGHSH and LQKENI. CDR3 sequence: CASSPIRGEKLFF. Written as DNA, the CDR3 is TGTGCCAGCTCACCCATACGGGGTGAAAAACTGTTTTTT.

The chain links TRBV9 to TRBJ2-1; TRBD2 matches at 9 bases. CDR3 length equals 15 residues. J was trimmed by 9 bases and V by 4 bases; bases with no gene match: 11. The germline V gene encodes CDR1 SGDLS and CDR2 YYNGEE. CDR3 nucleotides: TGTGCCAGCAGCCCAGCGGGAGGTACCTCGGGTGAGCAGTTCTTC. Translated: CASSPAGGTSGEQFF.

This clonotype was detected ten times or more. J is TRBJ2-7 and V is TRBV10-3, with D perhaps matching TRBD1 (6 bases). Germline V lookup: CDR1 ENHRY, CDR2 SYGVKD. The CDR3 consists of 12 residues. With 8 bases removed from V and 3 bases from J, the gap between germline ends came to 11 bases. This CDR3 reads CAIGQTFYEQYF. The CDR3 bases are TGTGCCATCGGACAGACCTTCTACGAGCAGTACTTC.

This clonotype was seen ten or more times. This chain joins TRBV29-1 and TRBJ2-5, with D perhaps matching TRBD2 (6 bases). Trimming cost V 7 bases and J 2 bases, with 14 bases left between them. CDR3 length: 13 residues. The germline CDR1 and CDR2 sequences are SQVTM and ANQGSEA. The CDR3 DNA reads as TGCAGCGCACGCGGGACCCTTCAAGAGACCCAGTACTTC. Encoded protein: CSARGTLQETQYF.

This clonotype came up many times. This CDR3 is CASRTPRTSGLYNEQFF. CDR3 bases: TGTGCCAGCAGGACCCCAAGGACTAGCGGGCTTTACAATGAGCAGTTCTTC. The chain carries TRBV6-1 and TRBJ2-1; 11 bases line up with TRBD2. The germline gives CDR1 MNHNS, CDR2 SASEGT. Trimming removed 6 bases from V and 4 bases from J; junction bases left unmatched: 11. The CDR3 covers 17 residues.

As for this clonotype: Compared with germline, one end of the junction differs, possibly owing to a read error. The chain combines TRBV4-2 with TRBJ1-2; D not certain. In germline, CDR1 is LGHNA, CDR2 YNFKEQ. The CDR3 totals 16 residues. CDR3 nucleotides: TGTGCCAGCAGCCGACTTACTGACGGAGGAACCGGGTCTATGGCCTTC. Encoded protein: CASSRLTDGGTGSMAF.

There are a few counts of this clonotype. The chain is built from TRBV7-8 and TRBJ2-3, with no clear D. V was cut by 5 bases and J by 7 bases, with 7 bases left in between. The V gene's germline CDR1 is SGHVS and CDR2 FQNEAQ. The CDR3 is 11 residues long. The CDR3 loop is CASSPGNTQYF. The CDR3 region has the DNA TGTGCCAGCAGCCCCGGAAATACGCAGTATTTT.